Listed here is a single T cell receptor (beta chain). The antigen is undetermined. Between the trimmed V and J ends, which lost 6 bases and 0 bases, there was a span of 14 bases. The CDR3 consists of 14 residues. Germline assignment: CDR1 DFQATT and CDR2 SNEGSKA (reference sequence). The entry originates in a study of identical twins. Findings of the study overall: Within cord blood, abundant beta clonotypes carried fewer insertions, but memory repertoires showed no such trend.

TCRdb reprocessed the 5' RACE reads via MiXCR and lists one record per CDR3 protein. The sample contains 690,000 or so distinct CDR3 sequences, roughly 8% of which appear only once. This sample was shared with a second study, whose subject was yellow fever vaccine responses in identical twins.

The receptor was derived from a woman aged 18-30 years in good health. The rearrangement links TRBV20-1 to TRBJ1-2, with D possibly being TRBD1 (5 bases). Sample: PBMCs. In DNA, the CDR3 is TGCAGTGCCCCTGCCGAGGGGCCTAACTATGGCTACACCTTC. Protein product: CSAPAEGPNYGYTF.